A single sample is the source of the 28 T cell receptor beta chains below, sequenced in a study of T cell responses to AZD1222 COVID-19 vaccine. Some clones are missing from TCRdb's copy, which holds only in-frame ones; the method was immunoSEQ multiplex PCR. The profile shows some 70,000 clones, under 90% of them singletons. Specimen: peripheral blood, collected 28 days after the second AZD1222 dose. These receptors all stem from an adult who received the AZD1222 COVID-19 vaccine.

This clone was detected only once. The chain carries TRBV2 and TRBJ1-2, with D possibly matching TRBD1 (5 bases). V lost 5 bases and J 2 bases, leaving 12 bases between the germline ends. Germline assignment: CDR1 SNHLY and CDR2 FYNNEI. CDR3 length: 14 amino acids. CDR3 DNA: TGTGCCAGCAGTCTTAGGGGAGAGAACTATGGCTACACCTTC. It codes for CASSLRGENYGYTF.

This chain joins TRBV30 and TRBJ1-2; 12 bases map to TRBD1. Looked up from germline, CDR1 is GTSNPN and CDR2 is SVGIG (reference sequence). Losses at the gene ends were 5 bases for V and 8 bases for J; bases not matched to a gene: 6. This CDR3 has 13 residues. The CDR3 DNA follows: TGTGCCTGGGGCCGGGACAGGGGGCTGGGCTACACCTTC. Protein product: CAWGRDRGLGYTF.

The chain couples TRBV10-2 to TRBJ1-1; D is unresolved. The germline gives CDR1 WSHSY, CDR2 SAAADI. This CDR3 is built from 14 residues. The V end lost 4 bases, the J end lost 1 base, and 10 bases lay between the germline ends. As DNA, the CDR3 is TGCGCCAGCAGTGTTACCCGCCCGAACACTGAAGCTTTCTTT. Protein product: CASSVTRPNTEAFF.

The chain links TRBV10-2 to TRBJ2-7; D not resolved. Trimming left V 2 bases short and J 0 bases short, with 14 bases between. The germline V gene has CDR1 WSHSY and CDR2 SAAADI. This CDR3 is 16 amino acids long. In DNA, the CDR3 is TGCGCCAGCAGTGAGGGCCGGCCTAGGCTCTCCTACGAGCAGTACTTC. It yields the protein CASSEGRPRLSYEQYF.

Only a few counts were recorded for this clone. The J gene is TRBJ1-5, the V gene TRBV6-1; D uncertain. The CDR3 is 13 residues long. Deletions cut 1 base from V and 7 bases from J, with 8 bases between. Germline loops: CDR1 MNHNS, CDR2 SASEGT. In nucleotides, the CDR3 is TGTGCCAGCAGTGAAGAACAGAAACAGCCCCAGCATTTT. It codes for CASSEEQKQPQHF.

The chain links TRBV28 to TRBJ2-7; D is perhaps TRBD2 (5 bases). V was cut by 10 bases and J by 4 bases, with 14 bases left in between. Germline assignment: CDR1 MDHEN and CDR2 SYDVKM. This CDR3 has 12 residues. Here the CDR3 reads CATSGMLYEQYF. CDR3 in DNA: TGTGCCACTTCGGGGATGTTGTACGAGCAGTACTTC.

This chain uses TRBV11-2 with TRBJ2-6; D is perhaps TRBD1 (6 bases). Germline CDR1 and CDR2: SGHAT and FQNNGV. This CDR3 is built from 16 residues. Trimming shortened V by 4 bases and J by 3 bases, and 13 bases separated the two germline ends. The CDR3 region is CASSWGTGFGANVLTF. In DNA form, the CDR3 reads TGTGCCAGCAGCTGGGGAACAGGGTTTGGGGCCAACGTCCTGACTTTC.

Concerning this clone itself: One end of the junction varies from germline; a read error may be responsible. This rearrangement joins TRBV7-6 to TRBJ2-1; 13 positions match TRBD2. Germline-derived CDR1 and CDR2 are SGHVS and FNYEAQ. The CDR3 contains 18 residues. Here the CDR3 DNA reads TGTGCCAGTAGCTTAAACGAACCGGGACTAGCGGGACTCAATGAGCAGTTCTTC. As protein: CASSLNEPGLAGLNEQFF.

The rearrangement joins TRBV7-9 to TRBJ1-4; possibly TRBD1 for D (5 bases). The ends were cut back, 0 bases at V and 6 bases at J, with 14 bases in the middle. Germline lookup yields CDR1 SEHNR and CDR2 FQNEAQ (reference sequence). The CDR3 runs to 16 residues. CDR3 residues: CASSLAYGARHEKLFF. The CDR3 DNA reads as TGTGCCAGCAGCTTAGCCTATGGGGCGCGGCATGAAAAACTGTTTTTT. Variable domain in full (rest from reference TRBV7-9 and TRBJ1-4): DTGVSQNPRHKITKRGQNVTFRCDPISEHNRLYWYRQTLGQGPEFLTYFQNEAQLEKSRLLSDRFSAERPKGSFSTLEIQRTEQGDSAMYLCASSLAYGARHEKLFFGSGTQLSVL.

This clone was observed many times. The chain combines TRBV6-5 with TRBJ1-2; 9 bases agree with TRBD1. The CDR3 has 13 residues. V dropped 6 bases and J dropped 8; count of bases not matched to a gene: 7. Germline V gives CDR1 MNHEY, CDR2 SVGAGI. CDR3 amino acids: CASSKGQGLGYTF. The CDR3 DNA follows: TGTGCCAGCAGCAAGGGACAGGGATTGGGCTACACCTTC.

This rearrangement joins TRBV18 to TRBJ2-5; 8 bases fit TRBD2. This CDR3 comprises 15 residues. Germline V gives CDR1 KGHSH, CDR2 LQKENI. With V trimmed by 2 bases and J by 4 bases, 6 bases remained unmatched. Written as DNA, the CDR3 is TGTGCCAGCTCACCATCGCGGGGGGAAGGAGAGACCCAGTACTTC. This encodes CASSPSRGEGETQYF.

This chain uses TRBV11-3 with TRBJ2-3; D perhaps matches TRBD1 (5 bases). V dropped 1 base and J dropped 5 bases, with 10 bases sitting between them. Germline values: CDR1 SGHNT, CDR2 YENEEA. This CDR3 has 14 amino acids. CDR3 DNA: TGTGCCAGCAGCTTAGGGGCCAGGGTAGATACGCAGTATTTT. It is translated as CASSLGARVDTQYF. Full variable domain (outside the CDR3, taken from reference TRBV11-3 and TRBJ2-3): EAGVVQSPRYKIIEKKQPVAFWCNPISGHNTLYWYLQNLGQGPELLIRYENEEAVDDSQLPKDRFSAERLKGVDSTLKIQPAELGDSAVYLCASSLGARVDTQYFGPGTRLTVL.

This chain connects TRBV21-1 to TRBJ2-7; the table's D gene call, TRBD1, was not cross checked with the DNA. TRBV21-1 is an annotated pseudogene. The CDR3 runs to 16 residues. This chain's CDR3 is CASSKGGTGVVHEQYF. CDR3 nucleotide sequence: TGTGCCAGCAGCAAAGGGGGGACAGGGGTAGTTCACGAGCAGTACTTC.

V is TRBV2 and J is TRBJ2-7, with a tentative D call TRBD1 (6 bases). CDR1 is SNHLY and CDR2 is FYNNEI in the germline V gene. The CDR3 runs 11 residues. V lost 5 bases and J 7 bases, leaving 9 bases between the germline ends. CDR3 protein: CASSFTGEQYF. The CDR3 nucleotides are TGTGCCAGCAGTTTTACAGGGGAGCAGTACTTC.

This clone was found a few times. The V and J genes are TRBV30 and TRBJ2-7; the match to TRBD1 covers 9 bases. Trimming took 5 bases from V and 4 from J; bases not matched to a gene: 9. Looked up from germline, CDR1 is GTSNPN and CDR2 is SVGIG (reference sequence). The CDR3 runs to 14 residues. CDR3 DNA: TGTGCCTGGGGACAGGGGTCGTTCGGGTACGAGCAGTACTTC. It translates to CAWGQGSFGYEQYF.

The rearrangement joins TRBV5-4 to TRBJ2-7; 7 bases line up with TRBD2. J was trimmed by 2 bases and V by 4 bases; bases with no gene match: 9. This CDR3 has 15 residues. The germline V gene encodes CDR1 SGHNT and CDR2 YYREEE (reference sequence). CDR3 region: CASSPRAGDAYEQYF. The CDR3 nucleotides read TGTGCCAGCAGCCCCCGGGCGGGGGATGCCTACGAGCAGTACTTC.

V usage is TRBV5-1 and J usage is TRBJ1-3, with a possible D match to TRBD1 (5 bases). The CDR3 spans 15 residues. The germline V and J ends were trimmed by 0 bases and 2 bases, with 9 bases remaining between them. The germline CDR1 and CDR2 sequences are SGHRS and YFSETQ. The CDR3 DNA reads TGCGCCAGCAGCTTGGGGGGCACCACTGGAAACACCATATATTTT. Its translation: CASSLGGTTGNTIYF.

V is TRBV7-9 and J is TRBJ1-5; TRBD1 is a possible D gene (5 bases). V was clipped by 5 bases and J by 4 bases, with 12 bases between them. CDR1 and CDR2 (germline): SEHNR, FQNEAQ (reference sequence). There are 14 residues in the CDR3. DNA for the CDR3: TGTGCCAGCAGCCACTCGGGGGGGAATCAGCCCCAGCATTTT. It encodes CASSHSGGNQPQHF.

The chain has TRBV28 and TRBJ1-5; D gene ambiguous. With 4 bases removed from V and 4 bases from J, the gap between germline ends came to 5 bases. The CDR3 length is 12 residues. Germline V gene data show CDR1 as MDHEN and CDR2 as SYDVKM. In DNA form, the CDR3 reads TGTGCCAGCAGTTCGCCTAATCAGCCCCAGCATTTT. It translates to CASSSPNQPQHF.

This chain joins TRBV6-5 and TRBJ2-3; D might be TRBD2 (6 bases). CDR1 is MNHEY and CDR2 is SVGAGI in the germline V gene. The CDR3 spans 13 residues. The V end was cut by 5 bases, the J end by 9 bases, with 15 bases between. CDR3 sequence (DNA): TGTGCCAGCAGTCGAAGACGTGGGGGGACGCAGTATTTT. Its protein product is CASSRRRGGTQYF.

The chain uses TRBV6-2 or TRBV6-3 and TRBJ1-1; TRBD1 might be the D (5 bases). CDR3 size: 14 residues. Between the trimmed V and J ends, which lost 5 bases and 0 bases, there was a span of 10 bases. CDR1 and CDR2 from the germline V gene are MNHEY and SVGEGT. The CDR3 loop reads CASSPRQLNTEAFF. The CDR3 nucleotides are TGTGCCAGCAGTCCCCGACAGCTGAACACTGAAGCTTTCTTT.

The rearrangement links TRBV3-1 (or the pseudogene TRBV3-2) to TRBJ1-2; the match to TRBD1 covers 8 bases. In germline, CDR1 is LGHDT, CDR2 YNNKEL (reference sequence). The CDR3 is 14 amino acids. The trim removed 6 bases at V and 2 bases at J, leaving 5 bases unmatched. CDR3 bases: TGTGCCAGCAGAAATACAGGGGGGAACTATGGCTACACCTTC. Its translation is CASRNTGGNYGYTF.

This chain links TRBV2 with TRBJ1-2; D not resolved. The ends were cut back, 8 bases at V and 1 base at J, with 8 bases in the middle. The CDR3 is 12 residues long. Germline-derived CDR1 and CDR2 are SNHLY and FYNNEI. CDR3 protein: CASAPLNYGYTF. The CDR3 DNA follows: TGTGCCAGCGCACCCCTTAACTATGGCTACACCTTC.

The chain has TRBV15 and TRBJ1-6, with D unresolved. Germline V gene data show CDR1 as LNHNV and CDR2 as YYDKDF (reference sequence). The CDR3 sequence is 16 residues long. V was shortened by 0 bases and J by 10 bases, with 16 bases between the two germline ends. The CDR3 nucleotides read TGTGCCACCAGCAGAGATAGTTGGGAAAAGAGGTCACCCCTCCACTTT. Residues: CATSRDSWEKRSPLHF.

J is TRBJ1-1 and V is TRBV7-9; TRBD1 matches 7 bases. J lost 2 bases, V lost 3 bases, and 3 bases had no gene match. The germline V gene has CDR1 SEHNR and CDR2 FQNEAQ (reference sequence). This CDR3 region has 14 residues. The CDR3 DNA reads TGTGCCAGCAGCTTGGGACAGATAAACACTGAAGCTTTCTTT. Encoded protein: CASSLGQINTEAFF. Combining the CDR3 with reference TRBV7-9 and TRBJ1-1 gives the whole variable domain DTGVSQNPRHKITKRGQNVTFRCDPISEHNRLYWYRQTLGQGPEFLTYFQNEAQLEKSRLLSDRFSAERPKGSFSTLEIQRTEQGDSAMYLCASSLGQINTEAFFGQGTRLTVV.

The chain links TRBV28 to TRBJ2-1; 9 bases align to TRBD1. This CDR3 is 16 amino acids long. With V trimmed by 3 bases and J by 5 bases, 8 bases remained unmatched. Per germline, CDR1 MDHEN and CDR2 SYDVKM. Written as DNA, the CDR3 is TGTGCCAGCAGTTTGCTGGGACAGGGAGTGAACAATGAGCAGTTCTTC. It yields the protein CASSLLGQGVNNEQFF.

This clone was seen a handful of times. The rearrangement links TRBV19 to TRBJ1-1, with D tentatively TRBD1 (5 bases). There are 13 residues in the CDR3. V lost 5 bases and J 4 bases, leaving 11 bases between the germline ends. Per germline, CDR1 LNHDA and CDR2 SQIVND (reference sequence). DNA of the CDR3: TGTGCCAGTAGTCCTGGGGGGGGCACTGAAGCTTTCTTT. This gives the protein CASSPGGGTEAFF.

This clone has a handful of counts. This rearrangement joins TRBV6-5 to TRBJ2-2, with TRBD2 matching 7 bases. Germline CDR1 is MNHEY and CDR2 is SVGAGI. The trim removed 6 bases at V and 6 bases at J, leaving 4 bases unmatched. The CDR3 consists of 13 residues. CDR3 residues: CASRVTSAGELFF. In nucleotides, the CDR3 is TGTGCCAGCAGAGTCACTAGCGCCGGGGAGCTGTTTTTT.